The text below deals with one T cell receptor (beta chain). Its antigen remains unknown. The trim removed 5 bases at V and 10 bases at J, leaving 5 bases unmatched. Germline V gene lookup returns CDR1 SQVTM and CDR2 ANQGSEA. The length of the CDR3 is 11 residues. The sample originates from a study of T-cell memory formation after mild COVID-19. General study findings and limits: Cross-reactive memory seemingly joined, as some responding clones were found in pre-infection memory. Clones shrinking from day 15 to 85 showed even CD4/CD8 mixes; later expanders tilted CD4+. CD4+ contracting clones lay mainly in CM and EM, CD8+ ones in EMRA.

Using constant-segment primers, 5'RACE produced TCR alpha and TCR beta cDNA libraries carrying sample barcodes and UMIs. TCRdb re-called the 5' RACE reads through MiXCR, storing one row per CDR3 protein. The sample consists of around 530,000 distinct CDR3 sequences, about 20% of them appearing once. Sample: PBMCs or a T cell subset sorted from them (not recorded which). This TCR was sampled from an adult woman who had mild COVID-19 (a few samples of this study predate the infection). Cell type and time point are not known. The rearrangement links TRBV29-1 to TRBJ2-1; 7 bases are a match to TRBD1. The CDR3, as DNA: TGCAGCGTTCCGACAGGGAGCGAGCAGTTCTTC. This codes for CSVPTGSEQFF.